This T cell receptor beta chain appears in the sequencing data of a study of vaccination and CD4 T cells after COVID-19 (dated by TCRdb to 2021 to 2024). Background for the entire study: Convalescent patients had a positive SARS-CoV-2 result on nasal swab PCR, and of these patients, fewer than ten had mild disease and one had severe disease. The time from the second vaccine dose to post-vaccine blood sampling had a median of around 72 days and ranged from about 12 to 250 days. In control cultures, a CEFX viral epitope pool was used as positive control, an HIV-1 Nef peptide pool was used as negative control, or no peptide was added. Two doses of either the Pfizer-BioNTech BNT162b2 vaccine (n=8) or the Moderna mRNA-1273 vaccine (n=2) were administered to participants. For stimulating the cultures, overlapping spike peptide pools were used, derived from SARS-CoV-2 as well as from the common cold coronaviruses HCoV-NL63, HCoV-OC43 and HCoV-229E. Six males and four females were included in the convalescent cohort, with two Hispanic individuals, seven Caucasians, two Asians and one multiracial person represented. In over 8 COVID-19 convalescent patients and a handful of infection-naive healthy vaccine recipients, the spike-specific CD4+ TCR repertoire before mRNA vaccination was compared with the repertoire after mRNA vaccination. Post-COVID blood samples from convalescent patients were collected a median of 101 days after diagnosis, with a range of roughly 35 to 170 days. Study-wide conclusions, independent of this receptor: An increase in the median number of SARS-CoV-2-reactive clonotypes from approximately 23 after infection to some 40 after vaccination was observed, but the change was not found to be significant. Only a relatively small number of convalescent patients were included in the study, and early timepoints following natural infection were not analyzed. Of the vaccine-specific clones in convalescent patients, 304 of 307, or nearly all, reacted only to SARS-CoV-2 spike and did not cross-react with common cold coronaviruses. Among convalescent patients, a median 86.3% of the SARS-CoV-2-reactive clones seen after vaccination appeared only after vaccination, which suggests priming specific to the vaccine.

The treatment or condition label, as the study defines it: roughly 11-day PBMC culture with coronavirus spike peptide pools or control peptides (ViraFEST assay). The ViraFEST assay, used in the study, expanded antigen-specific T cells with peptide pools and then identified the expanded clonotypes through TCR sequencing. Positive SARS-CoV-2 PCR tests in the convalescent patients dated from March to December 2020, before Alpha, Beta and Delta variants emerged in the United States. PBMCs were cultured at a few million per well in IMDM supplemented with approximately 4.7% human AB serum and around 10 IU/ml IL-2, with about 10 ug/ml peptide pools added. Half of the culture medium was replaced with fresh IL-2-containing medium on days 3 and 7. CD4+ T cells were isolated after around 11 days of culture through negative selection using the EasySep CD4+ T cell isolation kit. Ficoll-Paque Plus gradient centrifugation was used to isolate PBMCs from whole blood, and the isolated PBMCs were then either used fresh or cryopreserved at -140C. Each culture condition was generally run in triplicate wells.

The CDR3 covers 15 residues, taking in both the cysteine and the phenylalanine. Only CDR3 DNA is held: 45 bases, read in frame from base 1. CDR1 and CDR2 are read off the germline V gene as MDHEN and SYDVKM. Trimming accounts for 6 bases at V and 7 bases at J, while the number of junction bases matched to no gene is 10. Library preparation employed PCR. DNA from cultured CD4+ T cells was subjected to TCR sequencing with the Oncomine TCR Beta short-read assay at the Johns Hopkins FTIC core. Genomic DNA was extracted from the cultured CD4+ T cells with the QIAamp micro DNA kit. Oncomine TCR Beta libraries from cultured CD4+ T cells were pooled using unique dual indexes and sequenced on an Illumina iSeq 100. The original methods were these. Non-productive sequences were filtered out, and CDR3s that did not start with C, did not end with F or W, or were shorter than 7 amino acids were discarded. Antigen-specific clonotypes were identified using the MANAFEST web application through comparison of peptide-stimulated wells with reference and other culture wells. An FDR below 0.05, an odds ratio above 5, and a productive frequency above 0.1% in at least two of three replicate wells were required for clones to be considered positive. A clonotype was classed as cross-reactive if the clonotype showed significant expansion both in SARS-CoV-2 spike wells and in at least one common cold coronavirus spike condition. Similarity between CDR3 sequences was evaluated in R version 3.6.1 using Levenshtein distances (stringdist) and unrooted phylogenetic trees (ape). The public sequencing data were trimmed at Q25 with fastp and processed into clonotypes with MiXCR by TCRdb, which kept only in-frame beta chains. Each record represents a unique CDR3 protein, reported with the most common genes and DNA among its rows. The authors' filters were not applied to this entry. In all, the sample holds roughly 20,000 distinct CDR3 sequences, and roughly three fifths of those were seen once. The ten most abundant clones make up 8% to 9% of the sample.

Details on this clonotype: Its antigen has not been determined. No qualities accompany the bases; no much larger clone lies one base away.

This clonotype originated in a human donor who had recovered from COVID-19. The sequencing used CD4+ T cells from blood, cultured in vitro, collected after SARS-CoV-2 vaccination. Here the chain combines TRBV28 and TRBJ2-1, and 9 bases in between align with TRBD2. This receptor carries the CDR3 CASRPTGLALNEQFF. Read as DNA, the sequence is TGTGCCAGCAGACCGACGGGACTAGCTTTAAATGAGCAGTTCTTC.